The rows below give T cell receptor beta chains drawn from one sample of a study of identical twins. TCRdb redid the calling of the 5' RACE reads with MiXCR, one entry per CDR3 protein. The profile shows about 1.7 million distinct CDR3 sequences, 32% of them singletons. Sequencing was done on a sample of cord blood. The origin of the receptors is a newborn girl in good health. Both conserved end residues are part of each CDR3. The size of a clone is reported for some rows only, either as once, few or many, or as a class for expanded clones.

v_gene	j_gene	abundance	CDR3aa
TRBV4-2	TRBJ2-3	few	CASSQDTGERGDTQYF
TRBV5-1	-	-	CASSLEVREDPYNEQYF
TRBV29-1	TRBJ2-7	many	CSVARTGPYYEQYF
TRBV2	TRBJ2-3	-	CASSDQLVTQYF
TRBV4-2	TRBJ1-3	-	CASSRSKTGFAENTIYF
TRBV7-2	TRBJ2-3	-	CASSLFGGGADTQYF
TRBV12-3/TRBV12-4	TRBJ2-7	once	CASSGQAGSYEQYF
TRBV6-6	TRBJ1-5	-	CARGTDDYSNQPQHF
TRBV12-3/TRBV12-4	TRBJ1-2	few	CASILRYREPLANYGYTF
TRBV3-1	TRBJ1-1	few	CASSQDPTGYTEAFF
TRBV2	TRBJ2-3	-	CASTALAGSTDTQYF
TRBV29-1	TRBJ2-7	-	CRVEEGTGGEQYF
TRBV30	TRBJ1-5	few	CAWSVTGAHQPQHF
TRBV15	TRBJ2-7	-	CATSRDKASRNEQYF
TRBV5-1	TRBJ1-4	-	CASRYRGAVNEKLFF
TRBV5-1	TRBJ2-1	once	CASSFDGDSYNEQFF
TRBV12-3/TRBV12-4	TRBJ2-3	once	CASSLGGRRSTDMQYF
TRBV29-1	TRBJ1-1	-	CSVLPGTHFLNTEAFF
TRBV20-1	TRBJ2-7	few	CSASSPLAGGDYEQYF
TRBV27	TRBJ1-1	-	CASSPQVSNTEAFF
TRBV2	TRBJ1-5	-	CASSEGHSAGQPQHF
TRBV20-1	TRBJ2-1	-	CSASYLGGLAGRNEQFF
TRBV29-1	TRBJ1-1	few	CSVEPSGQGNTEAFF
TRBV2	TRBJ2-5	few	CASSVRLAGETQYF
TRBV5-6	TRBJ2-3	once	CASSRPSGGTDTQYF
TRBV24-1	TRBJ1-4	-	CATSDSTTNEKLFF
TRBV6-5	TRBJ1-3	-	CASRHDRGVGNTIYF
TRBV7-9	TRBJ2-1	-	CASSPSPAVSYNEQFF
TRBV28	TRBJ2-3	-	CASRAGFTDTQYF
TRBV20-1	TRBJ2-3	-	CSAPAGRTDTQYF
TRBV7-2	TRBJ2-4	once	CASSFVGGLSSKYF
TRBV10-3	TRBJ1-2	few	CAISELDNNYGYTF
TRBV3-1	TRBJ1-6	-	CASSQTLTGTGSNSPLHF
TRBV11-1	TRBJ2-7	-	CASSFRWSSYEQYF
TRBV5-1	TRBJ2-3	few	CASSLNRPDTQYF
TRBV2	TRBJ2-3	-	CASSGQGVIDTQYF
TRBV5-1	TRBJ2-3	-	CASSLGGQATDTQYF
TRBV29-1	TRBJ2-5	-	CSVVGSQETQYF
TRBV20-1	TRBJ1-2	few	CSARVRTSGNYGYTF
TRBV27	TRBJ1-6	-	CASSLKRENSPLHF
TRBV29-1	TRBJ1-2	-	CSVEDYGLNYGYTF
TRBV14	TRBJ2-2	-	CASSQSGGMLGELFF
TRBV3-1	TRBJ1-2	-	CASSQTGRLYGYTF
TRBV5-1	-	few	CASSLGWGAYEQYF
TRBV11-2	TRBJ1-2	-	CASSLATARTDFPYGYTF
TRBV20-1	TRBJ2-7	once	CSADGLAGRYEQYF
TRBV20-1	TRBJ1-5	-	CSAHRPNQPQHF
TRBV2	TRBJ2-1	-	CASSERTSGGYNEQFF
TRBV28	TRBJ2-5	-	CASSLSGTGARETQYF
TRBV29-1	TRBJ1-2	many	CSVRTGLTYGYTF
TRBV6-5	TRBJ1-2	-	CASSYRITGGSYGYTF
TRBV5-1	TRBJ1-1	few	CASSWGRGPLMNTEAFF
TRBV3-1	TRBJ2-1	few	CASSQASGLNNEQFF
TRBV12-3/TRBV12-4	TRBJ2-5	few	CASSPSLQRGEHNEQYF
TRBV27	TRBJ2-1	-	CASSPISGGAGNEQFF
TRBV2	TRBJ2-7	-	CASITGRSYEQYF
TRBV18	TRBJ2-3	-	CASSPRDDVFTDTQYF
TRBV12-3/TRBV12-4	TRBJ2-3	-	CASRKNRDLQDTDTQYF